Following are 18 T cell receptor beta chains from one sample sequenced in a study of blood T cell repertoires in COVID-19. Some clones are missing from TCRdb's copy, which holds only in-frame ones; the method was immunoSEQ multiplex PCR. The repertoire holds tens of thousands of clones, approximately 82% seen once, with roughly 45% in the top ten. Sequencing was done on a sample of peripheral blood. These receptors originate from an elderly woman with acute or convalescent COVID-19.

V usage is TRBV3-1 (or the pseudogene TRBV3-2) and J usage is TRBJ2-5, with D maybe TRBD2 (5 bases). The CDR3 loop spans 15 amino acids. The V end was cut by 4 bases, the J end by 5 bases, with 17 bases between. CDR1 LGHDT and CDR2 YNNKEL come from the germline V gene (reference sequence). CDR3 nucleotides: TGTGCCAGCAGCCGACGGGTCGCCCGCGGGGAGACCCAGTACTTC. Translating gives CASSRRVARGETQYF.

V is TRBV30 and J is TRBJ1-2, with 7 nucleotides matching TRBD1. Germline loops: CDR1 GTSNPN, CDR2 SVGIG (reference sequence). V was pared by 4 bases and J by 7 bases, with 6 bases of the junction left unmatched. The CDR3 is 12 amino acids. The DNA for the CDR3 is TGTGCCTGGATGCGGGACAGTGGTGGCTACACCTTC. It encodes CAWMRDSGGYTF.

This clone came up once. The V and J genes are TRBV4-1 and TRBJ1-5; perhaps TRBD1 as D (5 bases). Looked up from germline, CDR1 is MGHRA and CDR2 is YSYEKL. V was pared by 0 bases and J by 5 bases, with 8 bases between. The CDR3 loop spans 14 amino acids. The CDR3 spells CASSQDGGYQPQHF. CDR3 bases: TGCGCCAGCAGCCAAGATGGGGGGTATCAGCCCCAGCATTTT.

The gene calls are TRBV19 and TRBJ1-5; no reliable D call. The CDR3 loop spans 13 amino acids. V was trimmed by 4 bases and J by 4 bases, leaving 8 bases between them. Per the germline V gene, CDR1 is LNHDA and CDR2 is SQIVND (reference sequence). DNA of the CDR3: TGTGCCAGTAGTACACAGATTAATCAGCCCCAGCATTTT. Protein sequence: CASSTQINQPQHF.

The chain is built from TRBV6-6 and TRBJ1-2; 7 nucleotides align to TRBD1. The V gene end was trimmed by 4 bases and the J gene end by 0 bases; junction bases not matched to a gene: 5. The CDR3 has 15 amino acids. CDR1 and CDR2 (germline): MNHNY, SVGAGI (reference sequence). In nucleotides, the CDR3 is TGTGCCAGCAGTTCTCGAGGGGGCTCTAACTATGGCTACACCTTC. Its protein is CASSSRGGSNYGYTF.

This rearrangement joins TRBV11-3 to TRBJ2-5, with D tentatively TRBD1 (6 bases). V lost 6 bases to trimming and J lost 5 bases, with 13 bases between them. The CDR3 covers 13 residues. Germline V lookup: CDR1 SGHNT, CDR2 YENEEA. CDR3 in amino acids: CASSPSRGETQYF. DNA for the CDR3: TGTGCCAGCAGTCCCAGTAGGGGGGAGACCCAGTACTTC.

The J gene is TRBJ1-1, the V gene TRBV18; D may be TRBD1 (5 bases). The germline V gene has CDR1 KGHSH and CDR2 LQKENI. The CDR3 is made up of 16 amino acids. V was shortened by 3 bases and J by 5 bases, with 19 bases between the two germline ends. The CDR3 region has the DNA TGTGCCAGCTCACCCCTAGCCGGGGGAGGAGGAACTGAAGCTTTCTTT. Amino acids: CASSPLAGGGGTEAFF. The full variable domain, rest sourced from reference TRBV18 and TRBJ1-1, is NAGVMQNPRHLVRRRGQEARLRCSPMKGHSHVYWYRQLPEEGLKFMVYLQKENIIDESGMPKERFSAEFPKEGPSILRIQQVVRGDSAAYFCASSPLAGGGGTEAFFGQGTRLTVV.

V is TRBV5-4 and J is TRBJ2-2; 14 nucleotides agree with TRBD2. V was clipped by 5 bases and J by 1 base; unmatched bases: 4. The CDR3 runs to 17 residues. Germline values: CDR1 SGHNT, CDR2 YYREEE (reference sequence). This chain's CDR3 is CASRQGLAGGNTGELFF. CDR3 coding DNA: TGTGCCAGCAGACAAGGACTAGCGGGGGGGAACACCGGGGAGCTGTTTTTT.

The chain employs TRBV5-5 and TRBJ2-5; D remains ambiguous. The CDR3 is 13 residues long. V lost 2 bases and J lost 0, with 5 bases in between. The germline V gene encodes CDR1 SGHKS and CDR2 YYEKEE (reference sequence). CDR3 sequence reads: CASSFLNQETQYF. The DNA of the CDR3 is TGTGCCAGCAGCTTTCTTAACCAAGAGACCCAGTACTTC.

The J gene is TRBJ1-6, the V gene TRBV13, with 10 bases aligning to TRBD1. The V and J ends lost 5 bases and 7 bases, in that order; junction bases with no gene match: 2. Germline CDR1 PRHDT, CDR2 FYEKMQ (reference sequence). This CDR3 has 14 residues. The CDR3 region is CASSPGQGNSPLHF. The CDR3 DNA sequence: TGTGCCAGCAGCCCGGGACAGGGGAATTCACCCCTCCACTTT.

This sequence joins TRBV30 and TRBJ1-1; 7 positions agree with TRBD1. The CDR3 contains 20 residues. With V trimmed by 1 base and J by 1 base, 21 bases remained unmatched. The germline CDR1 and CDR2 sequences are GTSNPN and SVGIG (reference sequence). The CDR3: CAWSGPKGQKTFTPNTEAFF. CDR3 in DNA: TGTGCCTGGAGTGGCCCCAAGGGACAGAAAACTTTCACGCCGAACACTGAAGCTTTCTTT.

The chain recombines TRBV9 with TRBJ1-4, with D unresolved. Germline CDR1 is SGDLS and CDR2 is YYNGEE. Deletions cut 0 bases from V and 3 bases from J, with 9 bases between. This CDR3 region has 15 residues. CDR3 sequence (DNA): TGTGCCAGCAGCGTAGGGGCAGCTTCTAATGAAAAACTGTTTTTT. The encoded protein is CASSVGAASNEKLFF. Based on the CDR3 plus reference TRBV9 and TRBJ1-4, the full variable domain is DSGVTQTPKHLITATGQRVTLRCSPRSGDLSVYWYQQSLDQGLQFLIQYYNGEERAKGNILERFSAQQFPDLHSELNLSSLELGDSALYFCASSVGAASNEKLFFGSGTQLSVL.

V usage is TRBV4-1 and J usage is TRBJ1-6; 10 nucleotides align to TRBD1. Germline values: CDR1 MGHRA, CDR2 YSYEKL. The length of the CDR3 is 15 residues. With V trimmed by 4 bases and J by 8 bases, 5 bases remained unmatched. The CDR3 DNA follows: TGCGCCAGCAGCCCGACCGACAGGGGGCATTCACCCCTCCACTTT. Its translation is CASSPTDRGHSPLHF.

The chain uses TRBV4-1 and TRBJ2-3; possible D gene TRBD2, 6 bases. CDR1 and CDR2 (germline): MGHRA, YSYEKL. The CDR3 sequence is 16 residues long. The V and J ends lost 1 base and 1 base respectively, with 12 bases between them. The chain's CDR3 is CASSQGLASGTDTQYF. The CDR3 DNA is TGCGCCAGCAGCCAAGGTTTGGCTAGCGGCACAGATACGCAGTATTTT.

V and J are TRBV3-1 (or the pseudogene TRBV3-2) and TRBJ1-1; D perhaps matches TRBD1 (6 bases). Germline V gene data show CDR1 as LGHDT and CDR2 as YNNKEL (reference sequence). The CDR3 contains 16 residues. Trimming pared 0 bases from V and 5 bases from J, leaving 16 bases between. The CDR3 region is CASSQEGTPGTTEAFF. CDR3 nucleotides: TGTGCCAGCAGCCAAGAGGGGACCCCGGGGACAACTGAAGCTTTCTTT.

This chain joins TRBV3-1 (or the pseudogene TRBV3-2) and TRBJ2-5; 8 nucleotides agree with TRBD2. The J segment lost 3 bases and the V segment lost 4 bases, leaving 16 bases of the junction unmatched. CDR3 length equals 18 residues. In germline, CDR1 is LGHDT, CDR2 YNNKEL (reference sequence). As DNA, the CDR3 is TGTGCCAGCAGCCTCGGTGGTGTCTTCCCGGGGGGGGAAGAGACCCAGTACTTC. Translating gives CASSLGGVFPGGEETQYF.

This chain uses TRBV30 with TRBJ1-1; 7 bases match TRBD1. Trimming at V came to 7 bases and at J to 5 bases, leaving 10 bases not matched to a gene. Looked up from germline, CDR1 is GTSNPN and CDR2 is SVGIG (reference sequence). This CDR3 comprises 13 residues. The CDR3 reads CAYQVQGWTEAFF. The CDR3 region has the DNA TGTGCCTATCAAGTACAGGGGTGGACTGAAGCTTTCTTT.

This chain connects TRBV6-2 or TRBV6-3 to TRBJ1-2; 8 nucleotides line up with TRBD1. The CDR3 length is 15 residues. Germline values: CDR1 MNHEY, CDR2 SVGEGT. Trimming at V came to 4 bases and at J to 6 bases, leaving 10 bases not matched to a gene. CDR3 nucleotides: TGTGCCAGCAGTTCTCGACAGGGGACTGTCGATGGCTACACCTTC. Its translation: CASSSRQGTVDGYTF.